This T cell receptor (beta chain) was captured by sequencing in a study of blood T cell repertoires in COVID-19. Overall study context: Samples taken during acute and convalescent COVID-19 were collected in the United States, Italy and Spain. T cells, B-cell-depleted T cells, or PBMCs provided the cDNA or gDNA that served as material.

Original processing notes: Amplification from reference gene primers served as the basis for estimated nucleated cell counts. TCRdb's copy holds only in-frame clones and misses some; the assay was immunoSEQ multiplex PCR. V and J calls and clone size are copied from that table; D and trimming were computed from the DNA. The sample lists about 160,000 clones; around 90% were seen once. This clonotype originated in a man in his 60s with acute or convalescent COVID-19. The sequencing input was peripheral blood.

This CDR3 is CASSQGGAGSQPQHF. The CDR3 bases are TGTGCCAGCAGCCAAGGGGGCGCGGGAAGTCAGCCCCAGCATTTT. The gene calls are TRBV3-1 (or the pseudogene TRBV3-2) and TRBJ1-5, with D possibly being TRBD1 (5 bases). Germline V gene data show CDR1 as LGHDT and CDR2 as YNNKEL (reference sequence). V was clipped by 1 base and J by 6 bases, with 13 bases between them. This CDR3 has 15 residues.